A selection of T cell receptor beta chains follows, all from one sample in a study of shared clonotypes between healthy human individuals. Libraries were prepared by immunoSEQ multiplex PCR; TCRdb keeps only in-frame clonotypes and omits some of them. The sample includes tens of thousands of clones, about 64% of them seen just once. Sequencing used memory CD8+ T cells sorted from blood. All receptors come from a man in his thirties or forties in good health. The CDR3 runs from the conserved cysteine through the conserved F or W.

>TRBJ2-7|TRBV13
CASSLGVQVLRYEQYF
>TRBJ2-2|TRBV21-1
CASSVRGAYTGELFF
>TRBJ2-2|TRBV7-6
CASSLPGSNTGELFF
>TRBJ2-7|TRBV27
CASSITSGRVDEQYF
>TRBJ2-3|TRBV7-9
CASSQPTGLTDTQYF
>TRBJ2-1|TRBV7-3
CASSLEGTLQFF
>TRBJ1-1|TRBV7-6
CASSLGGGGGTEAFF
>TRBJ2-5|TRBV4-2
CASSQGARETQYF
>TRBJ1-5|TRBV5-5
CASRGTGYGNQPQHF
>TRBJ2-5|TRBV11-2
CASSSTIGRTQETQYF
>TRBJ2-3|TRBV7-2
CASGTERERTDTQYF
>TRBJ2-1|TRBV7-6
CASSFGTGVIEQFF
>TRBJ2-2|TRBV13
CASSPISLAVGSTGELFF
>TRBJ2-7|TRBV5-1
CASSLEGGTSSYEQYF
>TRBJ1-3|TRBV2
CASSEITFSGNTIYF
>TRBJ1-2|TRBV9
CASSGILQGADYGYTF
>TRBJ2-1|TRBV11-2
CASSFQFSGRAWNEQFF
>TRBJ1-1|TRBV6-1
CASSDRGLRGYTEAFF
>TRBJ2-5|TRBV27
CASSPYSGTSGQETQYF
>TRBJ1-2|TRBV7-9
CASTRQSLGYGYTF
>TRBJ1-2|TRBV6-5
CASRGVNYGYTF
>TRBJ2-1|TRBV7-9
CASSLGLASQNEQFF
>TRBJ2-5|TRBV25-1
CASTPGRQETQYF
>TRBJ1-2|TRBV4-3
CASSQEQGWDYGYTF
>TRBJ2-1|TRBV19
CASSINYEQFF
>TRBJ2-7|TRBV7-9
CASSLAGWSYEQYF
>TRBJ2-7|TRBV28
CASSFDTYEQYF
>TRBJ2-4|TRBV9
CASSVGTHLENIQYF
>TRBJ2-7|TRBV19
CASSILPGTESSYEQYF
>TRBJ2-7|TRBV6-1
CASSEEEGAAYEQYF
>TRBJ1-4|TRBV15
CATSVRTTGAKLFF
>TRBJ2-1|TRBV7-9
CASSPRPGLPFYNEQFF
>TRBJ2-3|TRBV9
CASSVGYPGTDTQYF
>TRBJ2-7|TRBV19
CASRGTGQGRDEQYF
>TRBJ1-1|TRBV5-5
CASSYGVAEAFF
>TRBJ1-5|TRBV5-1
CASSSEGNQPQHF
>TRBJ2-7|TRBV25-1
CASSENRGSSYEQYF
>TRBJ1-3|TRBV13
CASSIRGSGNTIYF
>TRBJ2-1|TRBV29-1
CSVGETGDYNEQFF
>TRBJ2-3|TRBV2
CASSEAWTEKRTDTQYF
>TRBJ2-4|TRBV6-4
CASSSTDTNIQYF
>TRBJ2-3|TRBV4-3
CASSQGVGGSGTDTQYF
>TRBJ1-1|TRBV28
CASSKALNTEAFF
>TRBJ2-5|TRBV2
CASSSSGTGLYF
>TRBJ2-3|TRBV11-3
CASSLRQGGTDTQYF
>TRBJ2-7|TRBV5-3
CASSFADREYEQYF
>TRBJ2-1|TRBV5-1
CASSPGRGRVYNEQFF
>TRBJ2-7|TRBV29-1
CSVVWGGAGYEQYF
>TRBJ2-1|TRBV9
CASSVSGLSSYNEQFF
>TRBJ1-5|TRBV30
CAWSVTSIEEKMKSSNQPQHF
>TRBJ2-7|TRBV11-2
CASSAPVDEQYF